The 5 T cell receptor beta chains presented below share a single source sample, sequenced in a study of post-analysis software for immune sequencing data. Unique molecular identifiers were built into the TCR beta cDNA libraries. MiXCR, applied by TCRdb to the PCR reads, yields one record per CDR3 protein. The sample has fewer than 600,000 distinct CDR3 sequences, roughly 45% seen once. Study-wide results and caveats: In patients, roughly 5 TRBV segments were more frequent than in controls, with TRBV5-6, TRBV5-1 and TRBV20-1 among them.

These receptors lack a known antigen. What was sequenced was blood. These receptor sequences come from a girl aged 10 to 17 with multiple sclerosis.

This clonotype was counted between two and nine times. This chain links TRBV6-5 with TRBJ2-5; 8 bases fit TRBD2. With the DNA end fitting TRBJ2-7 better, the J assignment may be wrong. This CDR3 has 14 amino acids. Per the germline V gene, CDR1 is MNHEY and CDR2 is SVGAGI. The CDR3 here is CASSYRAGGNEQYF. The CDR3 region has the DNA TGTGCCAGCAGTTACCGGGCGGGAGGAAACGAGCAGTACTTC.

This clonotype was observed a handful of times. The chain has TRBV12-3 or TRBV12-4 and TRBJ1-4; 7 bases agree with TRBD1. The CDR3 extends over 14 amino acids. V lost 6 bases and J lost 8; bases outside the gene matches: 9. The CDR3 sequence: CASRPTGRGEKLFF. In DNA, the CDR3 is TGTGCCAGCAGACCGACAGGGCGAGGAGAAAAACTGTTTTTT.

The V call is TRBV4-2, the J call TRBJ2-1; 12 nucleotides align to TRBD2. The DNA end is more similar to TRBJ2-7, so the J call may be wrong. Germline values: CDR1 LGHNA, CDR2 YNFKEQ. The CDR3 loop spans 16 amino acids. This chain's CDR3 is CASSQASGRAYNEQYF. DNA for the CDR3: TGTGCCAGCAGCCAAGCTAGCGGGAGGGCCTACAATGAGCAGTACTTC.

V and J are TRBV7-2 and TRBJ2-3; D might be TRBD1 or TRBD2, each matching 5 bases. CDR1 and CDR2 from the germline V gene are SGHTA and FQGNSA. The CDR3 sequence is 15 residues long. The V end was cut by 2 bases, the J end by 4 bases, with 13 bases between. The CDR3 bases are TGTGCCAGCAGCTTAAGCCCGGGGCTGGCAGATACGCAGTATTTT. Its translation: CASSLSPGLADTQYF.

The V call is TRBV18, the J call TRBJ2-7, with 8 bases identical to TRBD1. V lost 3 bases, J lost 0 bases, and 1 base stayed unmatched. From germline, CDR1 is KGHSH and CDR2 LQKENI. The CDR3 is made up of 14 amino acids. CDR3 sequence reads: CASSPDRVSYEQYF. In DNA, the CDR3 is TGTGCCAGCTCACCGGACAGGGTCTCCTACGAGCAGTACTTC.